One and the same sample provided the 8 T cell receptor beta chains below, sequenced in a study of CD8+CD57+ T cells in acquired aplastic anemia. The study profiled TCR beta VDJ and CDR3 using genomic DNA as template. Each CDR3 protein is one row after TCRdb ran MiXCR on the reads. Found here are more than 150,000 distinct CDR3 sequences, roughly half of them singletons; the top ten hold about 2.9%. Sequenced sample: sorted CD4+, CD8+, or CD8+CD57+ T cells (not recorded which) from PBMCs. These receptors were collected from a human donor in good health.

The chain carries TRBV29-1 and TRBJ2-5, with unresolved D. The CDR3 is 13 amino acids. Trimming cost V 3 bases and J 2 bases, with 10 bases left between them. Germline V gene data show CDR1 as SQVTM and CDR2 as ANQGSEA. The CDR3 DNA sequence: TGCAGCGTTGATAGGGCAGAACAAGAGACCCAGTACTTC. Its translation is CSVDRAEQETQYF.

The CDR3 is CASSLGADGHSALHF. The DNA of the CDR3 is TGTGCCAGCAGCTTGGGTGCGGACGGTCATTCGGCCCTCCACTTT. This chain connects TRBV5-6 to TRBJ1-6; D is ambiguous. Germline lookup yields CDR1 SGHDT and CDR2 YYEEEE. V lost 0 bases, J lost 14 bases, and 18 bases lay in between. This CDR3 is built from 15 residues.

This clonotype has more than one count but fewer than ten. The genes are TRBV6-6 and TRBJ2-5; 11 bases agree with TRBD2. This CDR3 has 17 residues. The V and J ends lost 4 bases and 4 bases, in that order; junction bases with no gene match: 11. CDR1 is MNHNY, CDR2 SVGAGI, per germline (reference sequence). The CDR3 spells CASSSSYGLAGTETQYF. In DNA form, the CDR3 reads TGTGCCAGCAGTTCTTCATATGGACTAGCGGGCACAGAGACCCAGTACTTC.

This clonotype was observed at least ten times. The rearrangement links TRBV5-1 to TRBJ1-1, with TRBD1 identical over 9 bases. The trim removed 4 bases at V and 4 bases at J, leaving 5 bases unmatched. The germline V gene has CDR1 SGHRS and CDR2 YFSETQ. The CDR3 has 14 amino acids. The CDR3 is CASSRTGEGTEAFF. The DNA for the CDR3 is TGCGCCAGCAGCCGGACAGGGGAGGGCACTGAAGCTTTCTTT.

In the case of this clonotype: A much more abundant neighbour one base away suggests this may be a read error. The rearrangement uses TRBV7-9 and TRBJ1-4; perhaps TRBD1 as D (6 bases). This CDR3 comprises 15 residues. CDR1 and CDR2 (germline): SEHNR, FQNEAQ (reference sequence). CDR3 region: CASSLGTATNEELFF. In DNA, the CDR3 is TGTGCCAGCAGCTTAGGGACAGCAACTAATGAAGAACTGTTTTTT.

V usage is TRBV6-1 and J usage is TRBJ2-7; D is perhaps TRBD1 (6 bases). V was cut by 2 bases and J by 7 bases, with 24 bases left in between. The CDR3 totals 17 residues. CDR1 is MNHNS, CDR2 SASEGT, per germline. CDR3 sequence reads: CASSEQGPRVVFGEQYF. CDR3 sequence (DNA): TGTGCCAGCAGTGAACAGGGGCCACGGGTGGTTTTTGGAGAGCAGTACTTC.

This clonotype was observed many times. The CDR3 region has the DNA TGCGCCAGCAGCTCCGGCGGACTCCTAGTCGCAGATACGCAGTATTTT. It specifies CASSSGGLLVADTQYF. This chain uses TRBV5-1 with TRBJ2-3, with a possible D match to TRBD2 (5 bases). Germline V gene data show CDR1 as SGHRS and CDR2 as YFSETQ. V dropped 3 bases and J dropped 4 bases, with 18 bases sitting between them. The CDR3 runs 16 residues.

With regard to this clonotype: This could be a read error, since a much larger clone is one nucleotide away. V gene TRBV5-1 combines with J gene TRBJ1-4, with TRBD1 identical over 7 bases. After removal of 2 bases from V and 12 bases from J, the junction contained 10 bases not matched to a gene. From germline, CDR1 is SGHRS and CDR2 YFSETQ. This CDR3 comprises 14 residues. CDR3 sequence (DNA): TGCGCCAGCAGCTTCGTAGGGGGCGACGAAGAACTGTTTTTT. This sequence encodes CASSFVGGDEELFF.